This TCR beta chain was sequenced in a study of blood T cell repertoires in COVID-19. Study summary: Italy, Spain and the United States were the sources of the convalescent and acute COVID-19 samples. Nucleic acid was either cDNA or gDNA, and it came from T cells, B-cell-depleted T cells, or PBMCs.

Germline CDR1 is LNHDA and CDR2 is SQIVND (reference sequence). CDR3 size: 15 residues. J was trimmed by 7 bases and V by 2 bases; bases with no gene match: 9. Clones were read by immunoSEQ multiplex PCR, and TCRdb kept only the in-frame ones, dropping some. The sample has 90,000 or so clones; 90% to 95% are singletons. This sequence was found in a human donor with active COVID-19. The donor label of this sample is uncertain. The chain has TRBV19 and TRBJ1-2, with 8 bases that match TRBD1. The specimen was peripheral blood. CDR3 amino acids: CASSIRVGDRRGYTF. The CDR3 nucleotides are TGTGCCAGTAGTATAAGAGTGGGGGACAGGCGTGGCTACACCTTC.